These 16 T cell receptor beta chains originate from one sample sequenced in a study of T cell repertoires in cytomegalovirus infection. Via MiXCR, TCRdb re-called the reads, giving one row per CDR3 protein. The sample holds hundreds of thousands of distinct CDR3 sequences, around 31% seen once. These receptors' targets are unknown. Sequences were derived from cultured PBMCs, sampled from culture after CMV antigen stimulation. The origin of the receptors is a human donor in good health (CMV status not recorded). Some clones in this sample may be carry-over from other donors' samples.

The chain employs TRBV6-5 and TRBJ2-7, with unresolved D. Per the germline V gene, CDR1 is MNHEY and CDR2 is SVGAGI. Deletions cut 4 bases from V and 3 bases from J, with 19 bases between. CDR3 size: 16 residues. The CDR3 coding sequence is TGTGCCAGCAGTTTCGCCCCCCCAGGTTTGGGCTACGAGCAGTACTTC. It translates to CASSFAPPGLGYEQYF.

This clonotype was counted many times. The chain is built from TRBV7-2 and TRBJ2-1; TRBD1 is a possible D gene (5 bases). CDR1 is SGHTA, CDR2 FQGNSA, per germline. The CDR3 covers 15 residues. Trimming took off 3 bases at V and 8 bases at J, with 17 bases between the two ends. CDR3 loop: CASSLGPGSADEQFF. CDR3 DNA sequence: TGTGCCAGCAGCTTGGGGCCTGGGTCAGCCGATGAGCAGTTCTTC.

This clonotype was detected only a few times. V usage is TRBV27 and J usage is TRBJ2-4, with 7 bases lining up with TRBD1. After removal of 0 bases from V and 8 bases from J, the junction contained 10 bases not matched to a gene. Germline loops: CDR1 MNHEY, CDR2 SMNVEV (reference sequence). The CDR3 totals 16 residues. CDR3: CASSLSRGRTVDIQYF. The CDR3 DNA reads TGTGCCAGCAGTTTATCGAGGGGGCGTACGGTTGACATTCAGTACTTC.

This clonotype appeared a few times. V gene TRBV7-4 combines with J gene TRBJ2-7; 11 nucleotides align to TRBD1. The ends lost 5 bases at V and 7 bases at J; junction bases unmatched: 10. Germline CDR1 reads SGHVT; CDR2 reads SQSDAQ. This CDR3 spans 15 amino acids. CDR3 coding DNA: TGTGCCAGCAGCACCCCGGACAGGGGGCGGTGGGAGCAGTACTTC. Its translation is CASSTPDRGRWEQYF.

This clonotype turned up a few times. The chain employs TRBV27 and TRBJ1-2; no clear D gene. The CDR3 length is 13 residues. Germline V CDR1 and CDR2: MNHEY, SMNVEV (reference sequence). Trimming took off 3 bases at V and 8 bases at J, with 13 bases between the two ends. In nucleotides, the CDR3 is TGTGCCAGCAGTTTCGGCTCACTATCGGGCTACACCTTC. Translated, it gives CASSFGSLSGYTF.

The chain links TRBV6-1 to TRBJ1-4; D unclear. The CDR3 has 13 amino acids. Trimming stripped 11 bases from V and 4 bases from J, with 14 bases between. The germline gives CDR1 MNHNS, CDR2 SASEGT. CDR3 region: CAARTVYNEKLFF. The CDR3 nucleotides read TGTGCCGCCCGGACCGTTTATAATGAAAAACTGTTTTTT.

The chain has TRBV28 and TRBJ2-1, with D possibly being TRBD1 (6 bases). The CDR3 runs 14 residues. Per the germline V gene, CDR1 is MDHEN and CDR2 is SYDVKM. V was clipped by 3 bases and J by 8 bases, with 14 bases between them. CDR3 in DNA: TGTGCCAGCAGTTTGTTGCAGGGGCTCTATGAGCAGTTCTTC. Translation gives CASSLLQGLYEQFF.

This clonotype has only a few counts. The rearrangement uses TRBV7-6 and TRBJ1-1, with D perhaps matching TRBD1 (5 bases). The germline gives CDR1 SGHVS, CDR2 FNYEAQ. The CDR3 is made up of 14 amino acids. Trimming removed 5 bases at V and 6 bases at J, with 16 bases between. CDR3 protein: CASSHFGGSAEAFF. CDR3 nucleotides: TGTGCCAGCAGCCACTTCGGGGGGAGCGCTGAAGCTTTCTTT.

J is TRBJ1-5 and V is TRBV28; possibly TRBD1 for D (5 bases). Trimming took 6 bases from V and 0 from J, leaving 12 bases between them. Germline V gene data show CDR1 as MDHEN and CDR2 as SYDVKM. This CDR3 is built from 15 residues. As DNA, the CDR3 is TGTGCCAGCAGGCCGGGGCCCTATAGCAATCAGCCCCAGCATTTT. Residues: CASRPGPYSNQPQHF.

This chain uses TRBV7-4 with TRBJ2-7; 10 bases match TRBD1. The CDR3 loop spans 17 amino acids. The germline CDR1 and CDR2 sequences are SGHVT and SQSDAQ. V shed 1 base and J 1 base; nucleotides not matched to a gene: 7. The DNA for the CDR3 is TGTGCCAGCAGCTTAGTGGGAGGGGGACAGGGGTCCTACGAGCAGTACTTC. Translation gives CASSLVGGGQGSYEQYF.

This clonotype showed up just a few times. The chain couples TRBV5-4 to TRBJ2-1; tentatively, D is TRBD1 (6 bases). The V end lost 2 bases, the J end lost 7 bases, and 10 bases lay between the germline ends. Germline values: CDR1 SGHNT, CDR2 YYREEE (reference sequence). The CDR3 spans 13 residues. CDR3 sequence (DNA): TGTGCCAGCAGCTTTGGGGGCCTAAATGAGCAGTTCTTC. Translating it yields CASSFGGLNEQFF.

The rearrangement uses TRBV7-6 and TRBJ2-7; D gene unclear. V was trimmed by 5 bases and J by 1 base, leaving 15 bases between them. The CDR3 contains 15 residues. Germline CDR1 and CDR2: SGHVS and FNYEAQ. CDR3 DNA sequence: TGTGCCAGCAGCCTGGGTGTAGCAGCTTCCTACGAGCAGTACTTC. It is translated as CASSLGVAASYEQYF.

This clonotype was found a few times. V is TRBV6-5 and J is TRBJ1-5; TRBD1 matches at 7 bases. This CDR3 has 19 residues. Losses at the gene ends were 0 bases for V and 0 bases for J; bases not matched to a gene: 11. Germline V gene data show CDR1 as MNHEY and CDR2 as SVGAGI. CDR3 in amino acids: CASSYSYPTGPDSNQPQHF. CDR3 sequence (DNA): TGTGCCAGCAGTTACTCGTACCCGACAGGGCCGGATAGCAATCAGCCCCAGCATTTT.

This clonotype was seen more than once but under ten times. The J gene is TRBJ2-7, the V gene TRBV12-3 or TRBV12-4; D is perhaps TRBD1 (5 bases). There are 15 residues in the CDR3. The V gene lost 4 bases and the J gene lost 2 bases, with 15 bases spanning the gap. The DNA of the CDR3 is TGTGCCAGCAGTTGGGGCAGGTTGCCCGCCTACGAGCAGTACTTC. Protein product: CASSWGRLPAYEQYF.

A few counts support this clonotype. V is TRBV28 and J is TRBJ2-5; 10 positions agree with TRBD2. The ends lost 10 bases at V and 0 bases at J; junction bases unmatched: 11. CDR3 length: 16 residues. In germline, CDR1 is MDHEN, CDR2 SYDVKM. Here the CDR3 DNA reads TGTGCCACTAAGGCTAGCGGGGGAAAGGACCAAGAGACCCAGTACTTC. Translating it yields CATKASGGKDQETQYF. The whole variable domain, filled in from reference TRBV28 and TRBJ2-5, reads DVKVTQSSRYLVKRTGEKVFLECVQDMDHENMFWYRQDPGLGLRLIYFSYDVKMKEKGDIPEGYSVSREKKERFSLILESASTNQTSMYLCATKASGGKDQETQYFGPGTRLLVL.

This chain uses TRBV2 with TRBJ2-3; D could derive from TRBD1 or TRBD2 (6 bases each). Looked up from germline, CDR1 is SNHLY and CDR2 is FYNNEI. This CDR3 region has 14 residues. V was shortened by 7 bases and J by 1 base, with 12 bases between the two germline ends. CDR3 residues: CASKTRGGTDTQYF. CDR3 DNA sequence: TGTGCCAGCAAGACTAGGGGGGGCACAGATACGCAGTATTTT.